The present entry profiles one T cell receptor beta chain with its context. Antigen specificity is unknown. Through a sample-barcoded 5' primer and a J-beta primer mix, a second PCR was run for about 6 to 12 cycles. Every cDNA molecule bore a tag from a template-switch adaptor containing 12 random nucleotides. TCRdb reprocessed the 5' RACE reads via MiXCR and lists one record per CDR3 protein. The sample yields about 1.1 million distinct CDR3 sequences, around two fifths seen once. This sample stems from a study of blood T cells in healthy people across ages. Study-level results: For the donors, CMV status was unknown and possibly confounded expanded clonotype changes.

CDR3 size: 14 residues. CDR1 and CDR2 (germline): DFQATT, SNEGSKA (reference sequence). Aged about 6 to 95, donors were systemically healthy Caucasians from Russia. Every donor gave approximately 10 milliliters of peripheral blood. The sample comprised blood. This TCR was sampled from a man between 18 and 29 years old in good health. The chain combines TRBV20-1 with TRBJ2-7, with 10 bases aligning to TRBD1. The J call is uncertain, as TRBJ2-5 better fits the DNA end. CDR3 sequence reads: CSAPGQGWQETQYF. The CDR3 DNA sequence: TGCAGTGCCCCGGGACAGGGGTGGCAAGAGACCCAGTACTTC.